These 16 T cell receptor beta chains came from one sample sequenced in a study of cytomegalovirus exposure and HLA in healthy donors. PCR primers comprised 60 Vbeta and 13 Jbeta primers. Repertoires were generated with immunoSEQ multiplex PCR, while TCRdb's copy carries only in-frame clones and drops some. The sample carries around 130,000 clones, roughly 79% recorded once. Sequences were obtained from PBMCs. These receptors were obtained from a woman aged 40 to 50 in good health and CMV-seronegative.

The genes are TRBV6-1 and TRBJ2-3; 8 bases line up with TRBD2. Trimming removed 1 base from V and 0 bases from J; junction bases left unmatched: 9. Germline values: CDR1 MNHNS, CDR2 SASEGT. CDR3 size: 18 residues. In nucleotides, the CDR3 is TGTGCCAGCAGTGAAGGGGGGACTAGTATGTCTAGCACAGATACGCAGTATTTT. Protein sequence: CASSEGGTSMSSTDTQYF.

The V gene is TRBV7-9, the J gene TRBJ2-5; TRBD2 might be the D (6 bases). Per germline, CDR1 SEHNR and CDR2 FQNEAQ (reference sequence). The V and J ends lost 5 bases and 5 bases respectively, with 21 bases between them. The CDR3 consists of 16 residues. The chain's CDR3 is CASSVIADRKGETQYF. The CDR3 nucleotides read TGTGCCAGCAGCGTGATAGCGGACCGAAAAGGGGAGACCCAGTACTTC.

This clone appeared a few times. This sequence joins TRBV5-1 and TRBJ1-1, with 7 bases that match TRBD1. The V and J ends lost 2 bases and 4 bases, in that order; junction bases with no gene match: 2. Germline lookup yields CDR1 SGHRS and CDR2 YFSETQ. The CDR3 length is 13 residues. The CDR3 loop reads CASSFQGGTEAFF. The CDR3 DNA reads as TGCGCCAGCAGCTTTCAGGGGGGCACTGAAGCTTTCTTT.

The chain uses TRBV10-1 and TRBJ2-5, with unresolved D. This CDR3 is built from 13 residues. Germline assignment: CDR1 WNHNN and CDR2 SYGVQD (reference sequence). Trimming cost V 0 bases and J 4 bases, with 6 bases left between them. CDR3 in DNA: TGCGCCAGCAGTGAGTCGTCGGTAGAGACCCAGTACTTC. This codes for CASSESSVETQYF.

The rearrangement joins TRBV7-2 to TRBJ2-7, with 15 positions matching TRBD2. The CDR3 runs 18 residues. Losses at the gene ends were 0 bases for V and 2 bases for J; bases not matched to a gene: 5. Germline values: CDR1 SGHTA, CDR2 FQGNSA. The CDR3 DNA reads as TGTGCCAGCAGCTTAGCAAGGACTAGCGGGGGGGCACCCTACGAGCAGTACTTC. This encodes CASSLARTSGGAPYEQYF.

The chain has TRBV18 and TRBJ2-1, with D maybe TRBD2 (6 bases). V lost 2 bases and J lost 2, with 10 bases in between. The CDR3 is 15 amino acids. Germline CDR1 is KGHSH and CDR2 is LQKENI. CDR3 protein: CASSPGTGAYNEQFF. The CDR3 DNA reads TGTGCCAGCTCACCAGGGACGGGGGCCTACAATGAGCAGTTCTTC.

The genes are TRBV11-3 and TRBJ2-3; 9 positions agree with TRBD1. This CDR3 is 14 amino acids long. Losses at the gene ends were 5 bases for V and 7 bases for J; bases not matched to a gene: 7. CDR1 is SGHNT, CDR2 YENEEA, per germline. CDR3 protein: CASSRTGVDYTQYF. Written as DNA, the CDR3 is TGTGCCAGCAGCCGGACAGGGGTCGATTATACGCAGTATTTT.

The CDR3 here is CASSLTGAPLSYNEQFF. DNA of the CDR3: TGCGCCAGCAGCTTAACAGGGGCACCCCTCTCCTACAATGAGCAGTTCTTC. V usage is TRBV5-1 and J usage is TRBJ2-1; 7 bases align to TRBD1. Trimming removed 2 bases from V and 0 bases from J; junction bases left unmatched: 8. Germline V lookup: CDR1 SGHRS, CDR2 YFSETQ. The CDR3 extends over 17 amino acids.

This clone was observed a few times. V gene TRBV30 combines with J gene TRBJ2-1, with a tentative D call TRBD2 (7 bases). CDR3 length: 13 residues. Germline V gives CDR1 GTSNPN, CDR2 SVGIG (reference sequence). Deletions cut 4 bases from V and 6 bases from J, with 13 bases between. This CDR3 reads CAWKLGGGNEQFF. The CDR3 DNA reads as TGTGCCTGGAAGTTAGGGGGGGGCAATGAGCAGTTCTTC.

The chain links TRBV10-1 to TRBJ2-7; the D gene is possibly TRBD1 (5 bases). CDR3 length equals 12 residues. V dropped 8 bases and J dropped 6 bases, with 14 bases sitting between them. Germline V gene lookup returns CDR1 WNHNN and CDR2 SYGVQD (reference sequence). The CDR3 loop is CASGRVTGEQYF. CDR3 coding DNA: TGCGCCAGCGGCCGGGTCACAGGCGAGCAGTACTTC.

This chain links TRBV7-2 with TRBJ2-7; the D gene is possibly TRBD2 (6 bases). V was clipped by 4 bases and J by 2 bases, with 9 bases between them. The germline gives CDR1 SGHTA, CDR2 FQGNSA. The CDR3 extends over 13 amino acids. CDR3 coding DNA: TGTGCCAGCAGCTCGCCGGGGGCCTACGAGCAGTACTTC. Protein sequence: CASSSPGAYEQYF.

The chain uses TRBV11-2 and TRBJ2-6, with D tentatively TRBD2 (5 bases). CDR1 is SGHAT, CDR2 FQNNGV, per germline. The V end lost 2 bases, the J end lost 5 bases, and 10 bases lay between the germline ends. This CDR3 is 15 amino acids long. The CDR3 nucleotides read TGTGCCAGCAGCTTAACTGGGAGTCGGGCCAACGTCCTGACTTTC. It codes for CASSLTGSRANVLTF.

The chain recombines TRBV18 with TRBJ2-7; D is perhaps TRBD1 (6 bases). The CDR3 has 14 amino acids. Germline CDR1 KGHSH, CDR2 LQKENI. V lost 4 bases, J lost 7 bases, and 17 bases lay in between. The CDR3 here is CASSLNRGGGEQYF. The CDR3 nucleotides read TGTGCCAGCTCACTCAACCGAGGGGGTGGAGAGCAGTACTTC.

V is TRBV2 and J is TRBJ2-3; tentatively, D is TRBD2 (5 bases). V lost 6 bases, J lost 1 base, and 14 bases lay in between. Germline V gene data show CDR1 as SNHLY and CDR2 as FYNNEI. CDR3 size: 15 residues. CDR3 loop: CASRPLASGTDTQYF. CDR3 sequence (DNA): TGTGCCAGCAGACCTTTAGCGTCCGGCACAGATACGCAGTATTTT.

The J gene is TRBJ1-2, the V gene TRBV6-6; D might be TRBD1 (5 bases). There are 14 residues in the CDR3. Deletions cut 0 bases from V and 4 bases from J, with 9 bases between. Germline CDR1 reads MNHNY; CDR2 reads SVGAGI (reference sequence). This CDR3 is CASSYSAGLYGYTF. In DNA form, the CDR3 reads TGTGCCAGCAGTTACTCGGCAGGGCTCTATGGCTACACCTTC.

This clone was seen only a few times. The chain is built from TRBV5-1 and TRBJ2-7, with 11 bases aligning to TRBD2. CDR1 SGHRS and CDR2 YFSETQ come from the germline V gene. The CDR3 sequence is 15 residues long. V lost 4 bases and J lost 1; bases outside the gene matches: 4. The DNA of the CDR3 is TGCGCCAGCAGCGACGGGACTAGCGGTTCCTACGAGCAGTACTTC. It translates to CASSDGTSGSYEQYF.